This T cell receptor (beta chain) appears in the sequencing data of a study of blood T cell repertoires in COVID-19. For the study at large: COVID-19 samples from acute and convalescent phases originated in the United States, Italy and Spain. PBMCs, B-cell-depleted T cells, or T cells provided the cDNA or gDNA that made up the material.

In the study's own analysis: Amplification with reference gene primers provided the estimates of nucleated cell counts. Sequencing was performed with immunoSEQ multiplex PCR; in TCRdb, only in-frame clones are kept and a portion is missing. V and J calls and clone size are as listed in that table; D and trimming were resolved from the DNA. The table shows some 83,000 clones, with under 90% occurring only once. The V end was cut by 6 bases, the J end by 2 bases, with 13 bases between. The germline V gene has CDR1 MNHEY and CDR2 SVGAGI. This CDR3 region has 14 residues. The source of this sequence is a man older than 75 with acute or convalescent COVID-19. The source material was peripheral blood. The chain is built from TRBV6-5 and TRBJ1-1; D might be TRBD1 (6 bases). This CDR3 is CASRPQQGNTEAFF. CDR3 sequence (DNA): TGTGCCAGCAGGCCCCAACAGGGAAACACTGAAGCTTTCTTT.